The rows below give T cell receptor beta chains drawn from one sample of a study of CD4 T cells in lung cancer. Which antigens these TCRs recognize remains unknown. Using immunoSEQ multiplex PCR, the repertoire was profiled, and TCRdb retains in-frame clones only, with some absent. The table includes over 200 clones, around 91% detected once. Sequenced sample: a CD4+ T cell line or clone grown in culture. These TCRs come from a woman aged 60-70 years with non-small cell lung cancer. Some clones in this sample may be carry-over from other donors' samples. Both conserved end residues are part of each CDR3. Each record gives: J gene, CDR3 length, D gene, V gene, clone size, CDR3 DNA, CDR3 protein. The D gene is left open where the match is weak. Size is omitted from some rows. Given values are once, few, many or a class for expanded clones.

TRBJ2-7,11,TRBD2,TRBV19,-,TGTGCCACCCGGGGGGTCTACGAGCAGTACTTC,CATRGVYEQYF
TRBJ2-2,17,TRBD2,TRBV10-3,-,TGTGCCATCACCACGGGAGGGACTAGCGGGAGTGCCGGGGAGCTGTTTTTT,CAITTGGTSGSAGELFF
TRBJ2-1,12,-,TRBV29-1,-,TGCAGCGTTGTCGGGGGCGACACACAGCAGTTCTTC,CSVVGGDTQQFF
TRBJ2-7,12,-,TRBV18,once,TGTGCCAGCTCACCACCCACCTACGAGCAGTACTTC,CASSPPTYEQYF
TRBJ1-2,14,TRBD1,TRBV13,once,TGTGCCAGCAGCCCTAAGGACAGGGTGGGCGGCTACACCTTC,CASSPKDRVGGYTF
TRBJ2-6,16,-,TRBV5-1,-,TGCGCCAGCAGCTGGAGACAGAACTCTGGGGCCAACGTCCTGACTTTC,CASSWRQNSGANVLTF
TRBJ1-1,13,-,TRBV19,-,TGTGCCAGTAGTATACCCTTGGACACTGAAGCTTTCTTT,CASSIPLDTEAFF
TRBJ1-3,16,TRBD1,TRBV9,-,TGTGCCAGCAGCCCTCGGACAGGAGGGTCTGGAAACACCATATATTTT,CASSPRTGGSGNTIYF
TRBJ2-2,16,-,TRBV6-6,-,TGTGCCAGCAGTTACCCGGACGTTACGAACACCGGGGAGCTGTTTTTT,CASSYPDVTNTGELFF
TRBJ2-1,16,TRBD2,TRBV7-3,-,TGTGCCAGCAGCCCCCAGACTAGCGGGGATTACAATGAGCAGTTCTTC,CASSPQTSGDYNEQFF
TRBJ1-2,14,TRBD1,TRBV7-9,-,TGTGCCAGCAGCCCTGGACAGGGTATCTATGGCTACACCTTC,CASSPGQGIYGYTF
TRBJ2-1,15,-,TRBV7-2,-,TGTGCCAGCAGCCCCCGGACTACCTTTAACAATGAGCAGTTCTTC,CASSPRTTFNNEQFF
TRBJ2-5,17,-,TRBV6-1,-,TGTGCCAGCAGTGACGGTCCAAGGATCATCGTCGACGAAACCCAGTACTTC,CASSDGPRIIVDETQYF
TRBJ2-7,13,-,TRBV28,-,TGTGCCAGCAGTCCCACCTCCTCCTACGAGCAGTACTTC,CASSPTSSYEQYF
TRBJ2-5,12,-,TRBV7-9,-,TGTGCCAGCAGCTTATTTACTGGTGAGCAGTACTTC,CASSLFTGEQYF
TRBJ1-1,16,-,TRBV5-1,-,TGCGCCAGCAGCTTGGCTGGCAGTCAAATGAACACTGAAGCTTTCTTT,CASSLAGSQMNTEAFF
TRBJ1-2,12,-,TRBV19,-,TGTGCCATCGGGGGGTACGGCTATGGCTACACCTTC,CAIGGYGYGYTF
TRBJ2-5,15,TRBD2,TRBV5-1,-,TGCGCCAGCAGCCCTGGACTAGCGACCCAAGAGACCCAGTACTTC,CASSPGLATQETQYF
TRBJ1-3,15,TRBD1,TRBV19,-,TGTGCCAGTAGTCCAGGACAGGCAACTGGAAACACCATATATTTT,CASSPGQATGNTIYF
TRBJ2-1,14,-,TRBV5-8,-,TGTGCCACGGGGGGCGACAGCTCCTACAATGAGCAGTTCTTC,CATGGDSSYNEQFF
TRBJ2-3,13,-,TRBV18,-,TGTGCCAGCTCATCCGTAGCGCCAGATACGCAGTATTTT,CASSSVAPDTQYF